The entry below describes one TCR beta chain. Its antigen is currently unknown. These data originate in a study of cytomegalovirus exposure and HLA in healthy donors. Findings and limits, study-wide: Presence/absence analyses rested on an assumption that sequencing depth was roughly uniform across donors.

Germline V lookup: CDR1 SGHTA, CDR2 FQGNSA. The CDR3 spans 16 residues. Trimming cost V 6 bases and J 0 bases, with 15 bases left between them. Primers included in the PCR were 60 Vbeta and 13 Jbeta primers. This table comes from immunoSEQ multiplex PCR, and its TCRdb copy is limited to in-frame clones, with some not included. The table lists some 170,000 clones, less than 80% of them singletons. Sequenced: PBMCs. This sequence was found in a man between 35 and 55 years old in good health and CMV-seronegative. The chain couples TRBV7-2 to TRBJ2-1; D unresolved. The CDR3 protein is CASRWSETSSYNEQFF. The CDR3 bases are TGTGCCAGCAGATGGAGCGAGACCTCCTCCTACAATGAGCAGTTCTTC.